This T cell receptor (beta chain) was sequenced for a study of T cell repertoires in cytomegalovirus infection. This CDR3 region has 17 residues. V lost 4 bases and J lost 4, with 17 bases in between. The germline V gene has CDR1 SGHTA and CDR2 FQGNSA. TCRdb recomputed calls from the reads with MiXCR, one row per CDR3 protein. The sample has about 150,000 distinct CDR3 sequences, roughly a quarter seen once. Ten or more counts support this clonotype. This chain uses TRBV7-2 with TRBJ2-6; tentative D call: TRBD2 (6 bases). The material sequenced was PBMCs. The TCR was taken from a human donor in good health (CMV status not recorded). Some clones in this sample may be carry-over from other donors' samples. The CDR3 DNA is TGTGCCAGCAGCTCCCCCCGAATGGAGGGCGGGGCCAACGTCCTGACTTTC. It specifies CASSSPRMEGGANVLTF. Drawing the rest from reference TRBV7-2 and TRBJ2-6, the complete variable domain is GAGVSQSPSNKVTEKGKDVELRCDPISGHTALYWYRQSLGQGLEFLIYFQGNSAPDKSGLPSDRFSAERTGGSVSTLTIQRTQQEDSAVYLCASSSPRMEGGANVLTFGAGSRLTVL.